This entry describes one TCR beta chain. Its specificity is unknown. The sample is drawn from a study of T cells expressing NK-cell markers. The study, taken as a whole, reports: NKG2C+ dominant clonotype frequencies in 6 or 7 donors were roughly 1.0-7.0% of CD8+ T cells.

The CDR3 sequence is 14 residues long. CDR1 is DFQATT and CDR2 is SNEGSKA in the germline V gene (reference sequence). TCRdb reprocessed the 5' RACE reads, with one entry per CDR3 protein and no DNA. In total, the table holds 250,000 or so distinct CDR3 sequences. The V and J genes are TRBV20-1 and TRBJ1-5; without DNA, the TCRdb call of TRBD1 cannot be checked. The sequence was collected from a woman aged 18-70 years in good health. The sample taken for sequencing was blood T cells: a sorted CD56 or NKG2C T cell subset, CD4+ or CD8+ T cells, or bulk PBMC T cells (not recorded which). CDR3 protein: CSAIDRVSNQPQHF.